This passage covers 30 T cell receptor beta chains from one sample sequenced in a study of T cells in Graves' hyperthyroidism and ophthalmopathy. Amplified regions were TCR beta CDR3 sequences from RNA transcripts. Carried out on the TCR CDR3, a first-round RT-PCR used the HTBI primer set. TCRdb called the multiplex PCR reads again in MiXCR, with one record for every CDR3 protein. The table includes 500,000 to 650,000 distinct CDR3 sequences, about 14% detected once. Sequences were obtained from blood. These receptors all come from a woman aged 45 to 65 with Graves' ophthalmopathy.

This clonotype was found a few times. The chain recombines TRBV15 with TRBJ1-5; D remains unclear. V was shortened by 0 bases and J by 1 base, with 10 bases between the two germline ends. CDR3 size: 16 residues. Germline CDR1 reads LNHNV; CDR2 reads YYDKDF (reference sequence). The CDR3 protein is CATSREFGDSNQPQHF. The CDR3 DNA is TGTGCCACCAGCAGAGAATTTGGCGACAGCAATCAGCCCCAGCATTTT.

The chain combines TRBV6-1 with TRBJ1-3; D is possibly TRBD1 (6 bases). CDR3 length: 14 amino acids. The germline V gene encodes CDR1 MNHNS and CDR2 SASEGT. V lost 7 bases and J lost 3, with 13 bases in between. CDR3: CASIIGTFGNTIYF. The CDR3 nucleotides are TGTGCCAGCATTATCGGGACATTTGGAAACACCATATATTTT.

There are a few counts of this clonotype. The J gene is TRBJ2-1, the V gene TRBV4-1; D possibly corresponds to TRBD2 (5 bases). V lost 5 bases and J lost 3, with 20 bases in between. The CDR3 totals 17 residues. Germline CDR1 is MGHRA and CDR2 is YSYEKL. The CDR3 DNA reads TGCGCCAGCAGCTCCCCTCCGGACTCGAGCCTCTACAATGAGCAGTTCTTC. This gives the protein CASSSPPDSSLYNEQFF.

This clonotype was recorded a few times. The V call is TRBV10-3, the J call TRBJ2-1; 15 bases fit TRBD2. Germline assignment: CDR1 ENHRY and CDR2 SYGVKD. The J segment lost 3 bases and the V segment lost 6 bases, leaving 0 bases of the junction unmatched. The CDR3 is 15 residues long. CDR3 bases: TGTGCCATCAGGGGACTAGCGGGAGGCTACAATGAGCAGTTCTTC. Its protein product is CAIRGLAGGYNEQFF.

This chain uses TRBV19 with TRBJ2-1, with D tentatively TRBD2 (6 bases). CDR1 and CDR2 from the germline V gene are LNHDA and SQIVND (reference sequence). V lost 6 bases to trimming and J lost 8 bases, with 20 bases between them. The CDR3 consists of 15 residues. The CDR3 spells CASSTTGLPGDEQFF. CDR3 bases: TGTGCCAGTAGCACCACGGGACTCCCGGGGGATGAGCAGTTCTTC. The full variable domain, with the rest looked up from reference TRBV19 and TRBJ2-1, is DGGITQSPKYLFRKEGQNVTLSCEQNLNHDAMYWYRQDPGQGLRLIYYSQIVNDFQKGDIAEGYSVSREKKESFPLTVTSAQKNPTAFYLCASSTTGLPGDEQFFGPGTRLTVL.

This clonotype has ten or more counts. The CDR3 loop reads CASSLGSGGDEQFF. For the CDR3, the DNA is TGCGCCAGCAGCTTGGGGTCAGGGGGCGATGAGCAGTTCTTC. The V call is TRBV5-1, the J call TRBJ2-1, with 8 nucleotides matching TRBD1. The V and J ends lost 0 bases and 8 bases, in that order; junction bases with no gene match: 4. Germline lookup yields CDR1 SGHRS and CDR2 YFSETQ. The CDR3 totals 14 residues. Drawing the rest from reference TRBV5-1 and TRBJ2-1, the complete variable domain is KAGVTQTPRYLIKTRGQQVTLSCSPISGHRSVSWYQQTPGQGLQFLFEYFSETQRNKGNFPGRFSGRQFSNSRSEMNVSTLELGDSALYLCASSLGSGGDEQFFGPGTRLTVL.

This clonotype was recorded many times. The gene calls are TRBV10-3 and TRBJ1-5, with a weak D call TRBD1 (6 bases). Germline V CDR1 and CDR2: ENHRY, SYGVKD. The CDR3 sequence is 19 residues long. The ends were cut back, 0 bases at V and 2 bases at J, with 20 bases in the middle. The CDR3 DNA sequence: TGTGCCATCAGTGAGTCGAGGGGGGGGCGACTCTGGGGCAATCAGCCCCAGCATTTT. Protein sequence: CAISESRGGRLWGNQPQHF.

On this clonotype itself: This may be a read error: a much more frequent sequence differs by one nucleotide. This sequence joins TRBV7-3 and TRBJ2-1, with 7 bases matching TRBD2. CDR3 length: 14 amino acids. Unmatched junction bases numbered 6, after V lost 2 bases and J lost 8 bases. The germline gives CDR1 SGHTA, CDR2 FQGTGA. DNA of the CDR3: TGTGCCAGCAGCTTAGGCCCAGCGGGATATGAGCAGTTCTTC. Protein product: CASSLGPAGYEQFF. Complete variable domain (other parts from reference TRBV7-3 and TRBJ2-1): GAGVSQTPSNKVTEKGKYVELRCDPISGHTALYWYRQSLGQGPEFLIYFQGTGAADDSGLPNDRFFAVRPEGSVSTLKIQRTERGDSAVYLCASSLGPAGYEQFFGPGTRLTVL.

Many counts were recorded for this clonotype. The V gene is TRBV20-1, the J gene TRBJ2-1, with 7 positions matching TRBD1. V was pared by 4 bases and J by 6 bases, with 3 bases of the junction left unmatched. This CDR3 contains 12 residues. Germline V lookup: CDR1 DFQATT, CDR2 SNEGSKA (reference sequence). CDR3 DNA sequence: TGCAGTGCTAAGCCAGGGGGCAATGAGCAGTTCTTC. Its protein is CSAKPGGNEQFF.

The chain uses TRBV6-2 or TRBV6-3 and TRBJ2-5, with D possibly being TRBD1 (6 bases). The CDR3 totals 14 residues. CDR1 and CDR2 from the germline V gene are MNHEY and SVGEGT. Trimming pared 6 bases from V and 6 bases from J, leaving 17 bases between. The CDR3 DNA reads TGTGCCAGCAGCACACCGGGACATCAGCAGACCCAGTACTTC. Its translation: CASSTPGHQQTQYF.

V usage is TRBV24-1 and J usage is TRBJ2-2; TRBD2 matches at 7 bases. The CDR3 runs to 20 residues. In germline, CDR1 is KGHDR, CDR2 SFDVKD. J lost 0 bases, V lost 3 bases, and 15 bases had no gene match. The chain's CDR3 is CATSDPDPSLADANTGELFF. The DNA of the CDR3 is TGTGCCACCAGTGATCCCGATCCTTCCCTAGCGGACGCGAACACCGGGGAGCTGTTTTTT.

The rearrangement uses TRBV20-1 and TRBJ2-7; D ambiguous. Trimming shortened V by 5 bases and J by 3 bases, and 8 bases separated the two germline ends. The germline V gene encodes CDR1 DFQATT and CDR2 SNEGSKA (reference sequence). The CDR3 has 11 amino acids. DNA for the CDR3: TGCAGTGCTGGACGGTTCTACGAGCAGTACTTC. Its translation is CSAGRFYEQYF.

This clonotype was seen at least ten times. The rearrangement joins TRBV11-2 to TRBJ2-7; D gene unclear. CDR1 and CDR2 (germline): SGHAT, FQNNGV. The CDR3 totals 16 residues. V gave up 0 bases and J gave up 2 bases, with 14 bases separating them. The DNA for the CDR3 is TGTGCCAGCAGCTTAGATCTTGGGCAGACGGCCTACGAGCAGTACTTC. Its protein product is CASSLDLGQTAYEQYF. Full variable domain (outside the CDR3, taken from reference TRBV11-2 and TRBJ2-7): EAGVAQSPRYKIIEKRQSVAFWCNPISGHATLYWYQQILGQGPKLLIQFQNNGVVDDSQLPKDRFSAERLKGVDSTLKIQPAKLEDSAVYLCASSLDLGQTAYEQYFGPGTRLTVT.

The chain carries TRBV20-1 and TRBJ2-5, with D hard to call. The CDR3 loop spans 13 amino acids. The ends were cut back, 0 bases at V and 2 bases at J, with 7 bases in the middle. The germline CDR1 and CDR2 sequences are DFQATT and SNEGSKA (reference sequence). Written as DNA, the CDR3 is TGCAGTGCTAGAGAGACGCAGCAAGAGACCCAGTACTTC. It codes for CSARETQQETQYF.

This clonotype was seen repeatedly, ten times or more. The chain is built from TRBV11-2 and TRBJ1-6, with 7 positions matching TRBD1. This CDR3 comprises 18 residues. Germline V gives CDR1 SGHAT, CDR2 FQNNGV. J lost 8 bases, V lost 3 bases, and 16 bases had no gene match. DNA of the CDR3: TGTGCCAGCAGCTTCACACCCTCCGGACAGGCCAAATATTCACCCCTCCACTTT. Residues: CASSFTPSGQAKYSPLHF.

There are many counts of this clonotype. V usage is TRBV5-1 and J usage is TRBJ2-2; 13 bases match TRBD2. The germline V gene encodes CDR1 SGHRS and CDR2 YFSETQ. This CDR3 has 15 residues. The J segment lost 5 bases and the V segment lost 6 bases, leaving 4 bases of the junction unmatched. The CDR3 coding sequence is TGCGCCAGCAAAGGACTAGCGGGAGAAACCGGGGAGCTGTTTTTT. Translating it yields CASKGLAGETGELFF.

This clonotype has ten or more counts. The J gene is TRBJ2-1, the V gene TRBV11-2; D possibly corresponds to TRBD1 (6 bases). The germline gives CDR1 SGHAT, CDR2 FQNNGV. With 3 bases removed from V and 9 bases from J, the gap between germline ends came to 15 bases. This CDR3 spans 14 amino acids. CDR3 in amino acids: CASSFNRARGEQFF. The CDR3 bases are TGTGCCAGCAGCTTCAACAGGGCGAGGGGTGAGCAGTTCTTC.

The table lists this clonotype with many counts. As DNA, the CDR3 is TGCAGTGCTAGGGGCTTAGCGGGAGGAGGCAATGAGCAGTTCTTC. This sequence encodes CSARGLAGGGNEQFF. The chain carries TRBV20-1 and TRBJ2-1; TRBD2 matches at 10 bases. The trim removed 3 bases at V and 6 bases at J, leaving 8 bases unmatched. Germline V gene data show CDR1 as DFQATT and CDR2 as SNEGSKA (reference sequence). This CDR3 is 15 amino acids long.

This clonotype was seen ten or more times. The chain couples TRBV30 to TRBJ2-1; 9 nucleotides match TRBD2. V gave up 1 base and J gave up 7 bases; unmatched junction bases: 5. Germline V lookup: CDR1 GTSNPN, CDR2 SVGIG (reference sequence). This CDR3 spans 14 amino acids. The CDR3: CAWSGGREGNEQFF. The CDR3 coding sequence is TGTGCCTGGAGTGGCGGGCGGGAGGGAAATGAGCAGTTCTTC.

The V and J genes are TRBV7-9 and TRBJ2-7, with D uncertain. CDR3 length: 14 residues. Germline V CDR1 and CDR2: SEHNR, FQNEAQ (reference sequence). Trimming cost V 1 base and J 3 bases, with 10 bases left between them. The CDR3 spells CASSLVQAIYEQYF. The CDR3 DNA follows: TGTGCCAGCAGCTTAGTCCAAGCAATCTACGAGCAGTACTTC.

J is TRBJ2-1 and V is TRBV27; 7 bases map to TRBD2. The J segment lost 4 bases and the V segment lost 5 bases, leaving 11 bases of the junction unmatched. Germline CDR1 is MNHEY and CDR2 is SMNVEV (reference sequence). CDR3 length: 16 residues. CDR3 region: CASSPRRTSFYNEQFF. DNA of the CDR3: TGTGCCAGCAGTCCCCGCAGGACTAGTTTTTACAATGAGCAGTTCTTC.

This clonotype was seen repeatedly, ten times or more. The chain recombines TRBV7-3 with TRBJ2-1; D is unresolved. This CDR3 spans 13 amino acids. The germline V and J ends were trimmed by 5 bases and 12 bases, with 17 bases remaining between them. Germline V CDR1 and CDR2: SGHTA, FQGTGA. The CDR3 loop reads CASSQQPNMLQFF. DNA of the CDR3: TGTGCCAGCAGCCAACAACCAAATATGTTGCAGTTCTTC.

This clonotype was counted ten times or more. The genes are TRBV5-1 and TRBJ2-3; perhaps TRBD1 as D (5 bases). V was cut by 0 bases and J by 3 bases, with 8 bases left in between. CDR1 SGHRS and CDR2 YFSETQ come from the germline V gene. The CDR3 extends over 14 amino acids. This chain's CDR3 is CASSLADRTDTQYF. The CDR3 coding sequence is TGCGCCAGCAGCTTGGCCGACAGAACAGATACGCAGTATTTT. Full variable domain (rest looked up from reference TRBV5-1 and TRBJ2-3): KAGVTQTPRYLIKTRGQQVTLSCSPISGHRSVSWYQQTPGQGLQFLFEYFSETQRNKGNFPGRFSGRQFSNSRSEMNVSTLELGDSALYLCASSLADRTDTQYFGPGTRLTVL.

This clonotype was observed a handful of times. The chain combines TRBV19 with TRBJ1-5; D uncertain. The germline gives CDR1 LNHDA, CDR2 SQIVND (reference sequence). This CDR3 has 16 amino acids. With 1 base removed from V and 1 base from J, the gap between germline ends came to 11 bases. The CDR3 reads CASSIARVGSNQPQHF. The CDR3 DNA is TGTGCCAGTAGTATAGCCCGGGTCGGGAGCAATCAGCCCCAGCATTTT.

The V call is TRBV7-9, the J call TRBJ2-7; TRBD1 aligns across 8 bases. Germline V gives CDR1 SEHNR, CDR2 FQNEAQ (reference sequence). Trimming took 2 bases from V and 1 from J; bases not matched to a gene: 7. The CDR3 runs 16 residues. The CDR3 loop reads CASSLLPGQASYEQYF. The CDR3 DNA reads as TGTGCCAGCAGCTTACTTCCGGGACAGGCGTCCTACGAGCAGTACTTC.

As for this clonotype: This may be a read error, as it is one base from a much larger clone. The gene calls are TRBV4-2 and TRBJ1-3; D not resolved. CDR1 is LGHNA and CDR2 is YNFKEQ in the germline V gene. The CDR3 totals 12 residues. CDR3: CAGSPYGDTIYF. The CDR3 DNA sequence: TGTGCCGGCAGCCCGTATGGGGACACCATATATTTT.

The sample holds a few counts of this clonotype. The CDR3 loop is CASSLVGSGTWDNEQFF. CDR3 nucleotide sequence: TGTGCCAGCAGCTTGGTTGGTAGCGGAACCTGGGACAATGAGCAGTTCTTC. The chain employs TRBV5-8 and TRBJ2-1, with D possibly being TRBD2 (6 bases). This CDR3 contains 17 residues. Trimming removed 0 bases at V and 5 bases at J, with 18 bases between. Germline CDR1 is SGHTS and CDR2 is YDEGEE.

The gene calls are TRBV28 and TRBJ1-5; D not resolved. The V end was cut by 2 bases, the J end by 4 bases, with 12 bases between. Germline V gene lookup returns CDR1 MDHEN and CDR2 SYDVKM. The CDR3 sequence is 15 residues long. CDR3 bases: TGTGCCAGCAGTTTAGGGCAGTTTTTTAATCAGCCCCAGCATTTT. Translation: CASSLGQFFNQPQHF.

This clonotype showed up just a few times. This chain joins TRBV5-1 and TRBJ2-5, with TRBD1 matching 12 bases. V trimming: 4 bases; J trimming: 0 bases; junction bases outside the gene matches: 7. The CDR3 length is 17 residues. The germline V gene has CDR1 SGHRS and CDR2 YFSETQ. As DNA, the CDR3 is TGCGCCAGCAGCGCCCGGGACAGGGGGCCAAACCAAGAGACCCAGTACTTC. It specifies CASSARDRGPNQETQYF. Complete variable domain (other parts from reference TRBV5-1 and TRBJ2-5): KAGVTQTPRYLIKTRGQQVTLSCSPISGHRSVSWYQQTPGQGLQFLFEYFSETQRNKGNFPGRFSGRQFSNSRSEMNVSTLELGDSALYLCASSARDRGPNQETQYFGPGTRLLVL.

The CDR3 loop reads CASSVSGSPANEQFF. The CDR3 DNA is TGTGCCAGCAGCGTTAGCGGGTCGCCCGCGAATGAGCAGTTCTTC. This chain connects TRBV9 to TRBJ2-1, with 7 bases aligning to TRBD2. CDR3 size: 15 residues. Germline V gene sequence: CDR1 SGDLS, CDR2 YYNGEE. The V and J ends lost 2 bases and 7 bases, in that order; junction bases with no gene match: 9.